Following are 18 T cell receptor beta chains from one sample sequenced in a study of beta chain features in type 1 diabetes. Every bit of the isolated RNA underwent reverse transcription, so sequencing read expressed TCRB transcripts. Libraries were prepared by immunoSEQ multiplex PCR; TCRdb keeps only in-frame clonotypes and omits some of them. There are hundreds of thousands of clones in the sample; 30% occur only once, and around 0.065% lies in the top ten. Sequences were obtained from naive CD4+ T cells from blood. These receptors were taken from a man aged 18 to 29 in good health.

This clone was found a few times. An end of the junction does not agree with germline; a read error may underlie this. This chain links TRBV7-7 with TRBJ2-5, with 9 bases that match TRBD1. Germline CDR1 reads SSHAT; CDR2 reads FNYEAQ (reference sequence). The length of the CDR3 is 16 residues. CDR3 bases: TGTGCTAGCAGCTTAGTGCGGGACAGGGTCAGAGCGACCCAGTACTTC. It yields the protein CASSLVRDRVRATQYF. Together with reference TRBV7-7 and TRBJ2-5, the CDR3 gives the full variable domain: GAGVSQSPRYKVTKRGQDVTLRCDPISSHATLYWYQQALGQGPEFLTYFNYEAQPDKSGLPSDRFSAERPEGSISTLTIQRTEQRDSAMYRCASSLVRDRVRATQYFGPGTRLLVL.

This clone was observed a few times. The rearrangement links TRBV5-6 to TRBJ2-7; TRBD2 matches at 13 bases. CDR1 SGHDT and CDR2 YYEEEE come from the germline V gene. The trim removed 4 bases at V and 6 bases at J, leaving 7 bases unmatched. The CDR3 covers 15 residues. The CDR3 DNA reads TGTGCCAGCAGCCTCCCCGGACTAGCGGGAGTCGAGCAGTACTTC. It yields the protein CASSLPGLAGVEQYF.

The chain joins TRBV5-4 to TRBJ2-5; 8 bases fit TRBD1. The V gene's germline CDR1 is SGHNT and CDR2 YYREEE (reference sequence). There are 14 residues in the CDR3. J gave up 1 base and V 4 bases, and 3 bases lay outside the gene matches. This CDR3 reads CASSITGGQETQYF. The CDR3 nucleotides read TGTGCCAGCAGCATAACAGGGGGCCAAGAGACCCAGTACTTC.

A few counts support this clone. The rearrangement uses TRBV4-2 and TRBJ2-1; 7 bases fit TRBD1. V was clipped by 2 bases and J by 6 bases; unmatched bases: 4. This CDR3 has 14 amino acids. CDR1 and CDR2 (germline): LGHNA, YNFKEQ. Here the CDR3 reads CASSQPDRINEQFF. CDR3 DNA sequence: TGTGCCAGCAGCCAACCGGACAGGATCAATGAGCAGTTCTTC.

The gene calls are TRBV5-6 and TRBJ2-5, with unresolved D. Trimming stripped 7 bases from V and 0 bases from J, with 13 bases between. CDR1 and CDR2 from the germline V gene are SGHDT and YYEEEE. The CDR3 sequence is 14 residues long. In DNA, the CDR3 is TGTGCCAGCGGCGACACGCCGTACCAAGAGACCCAGTACTTC. Translation gives CASGDTPYQETQYF.

The chain is built from TRBV7-2 and TRBJ2-3; 7 bases are a match to TRBD2. The CDR3 is made up of 15 amino acids. Per the germline V gene, CDR1 is SGHTA and CDR2 is FQGNSA. The junction had 9 bases not matched to a gene; V was cut back by 0 bases and J by 9 bases. In DNA, the CDR3 is TGTGCCAGCAGCTTAGCGGGAGGGAAGCTTGCGACGCAGTATTTT. Translation: CASSLAGGKLATQYF.

On this clone itself: Being one base from a much bigger clone, this may be a read error. The V gene is TRBV7-2, the J gene TRBJ2-5; D is perhaps TRBD1 (6 bases). This CDR3 region has 13 residues. Trimming stripped 1 base from V and 3 bases from J, with 6 bases between. Germline V gene sequence: CDR1 SGHTA, CDR2 FQGNSA. CDR3 in amino acids: CASSLEGEETQYF. The CDR3 nucleotides read TGTGCCAGCAGCTTAGAGGGGGAAGAGACCCAGTACTTC.

Only a few counts were recorded for this clone. V is TRBV30 and J is TRBJ1-4; no definite D call. V lost 1 base and J 8 bases, leaving 11 bases between the germline ends. Per the germline V gene, CDR1 is GTSNPN and CDR2 is SVGIG (reference sequence). CDR3 length: 13 residues. CDR3 nucleotide sequence: TGTGCCTGGAGTGCCTCCTTGGGCGAAAAACTGTTTTTT. Its translation: CAWSASLGEKLFF.

This clone showed up just a few times. This chain joins TRBV5-1 and TRBJ2-5, with 10 bases lining up with TRBD1. The CDR3 runs to 15 residues. CDR1 and CDR2 (germline): SGHRS, YFSETQ. V lost 3 bases and J lost 5; bases outside the gene matches: 7. The CDR3 loop reads CASSWRTGGLETQYF. CDR3 coding DNA: TGCGCCAGCAGCTGGCGGACAGGGGGTCTCGAGACCCAGTACTTC. Full variable domain (outside the CDR3, taken from reference TRBV5-1 and TRBJ2-5): KAGVTQTPRYLIKTRGQQVTLSCSPISGHRSVSWYQQTPGQGLQFLFEYFSETQRNKGNFPGRFSGRQFSNSRSEMNVSTLELGDSALYLCASSWRTGGLETQYFGPGTRLLVL.

This clone appeared a few times. The rearrangement uses TRBV2 and TRBJ2-7; D not resolved. With 3 bases removed from V and 6 bases from J, the gap between germline ends came to 15 bases. The CDR3 length is 14 residues. Germline V gene lookup returns CDR1 SNHLY and CDR2 FYNNEI. The CDR3 reads CASSEWVSSPEQYF. The DNA for the CDR3 is TGTGCCAGCAGTGAGTGGGTTTCGAGTCCCGAGCAGTACTTC.

This clone was counted only a few times. The chain carries TRBV7-6 and TRBJ2-7, with D unclear. The V gene's germline CDR1 is SGHVS and CDR2 FNYEAQ. Trimming stripped 1 base from V and 6 bases from J, with 4 bases between. This CDR3 spans 11 amino acids. The CDR3 nucleotides read TGTGCCAGCAGCTTAGAGCCCGAGCAGTACTTC. Its translation: CASSLEPEQYF.

This clone has only a few counts. CDR3 region: CASSLEGQSEAFF. The CDR3 DNA is TGCGCCAGCAGCTTGGAGGGACAATCTGAAGCTTTCTTT. The chain couples TRBV5-1 to TRBJ1-1; possible D gene TRBD1, 6 bases. CDR3 length: 13 residues. CDR1 is SGHRS and CDR2 is YFSETQ in the germline V gene. Trimming stripped 0 bases from V and 6 bases from J, with 9 bases between.

The genes are TRBV30 and TRBJ2-2; 7 bases are a match to TRBD2. CDR3 length: 15 residues. The germline V gene has CDR1 GTSNPN and CDR2 SVGIG (reference sequence). V gave up 2 bases and J gave up 4 bases; unmatched junction bases: 7. CDR3 coding DNA: TGTGCCTGGAGTAAAGGCAGCGGGGTCACCGGGGAGCTGTTTTTT. It encodes CAWSKGSGVTGELFF.

This clone was observed a handful of times. This chain connects TRBV6-6 to TRBJ2-7; D remains ambiguous. V gave up 0 bases and J gave up 2 bases, with 8 bases separating them. From germline, CDR1 is MNHNY and CDR2 SVGAGI (reference sequence). The CDR3 is 14 residues long. In DNA, the CDR3 is TGTGCCAGCAGTTACTCGGGCAAGGCCTACGAGCAGTACTTC. Translation gives CASSYSGKAYEQYF.

This clone was picked up a small number of times. The chain has TRBV18 and TRBJ2-6; TRBD2 might be the D (5 bases). The germline CDR1 and CDR2 sequences are KGHSH and LQKENI. The CDR3 is 17 amino acids. Trimming removed 3 bases from V and 0 bases from J, with 12 bases in between. The CDR3 sequence is CASSPGSLYSGANVLTF. CDR3 nucleotide sequence: TGTGCCAGCTCACCGGGGAGCCTATACTCTGGGGCCAACGTCCTGACTTTC.

This clone turned up a few times. V is TRBV28 and J is TRBJ2-7; D not resolved. The germline V gene has CDR1 MDHEN and CDR2 SYDVKM. The V and J ends lost 2 bases and 5 bases respectively, with 7 bases between them. CDR3 length: 12 residues. CDR3 coding DNA: TGTGCCAGCAGTTTACAGACCGACGAGCAGTACTTC. Amino acid sequence: CASSLQTDEQYF.

This clone was recorded a few times. CDR3 protein: CASSPAGGTEAFF. For the CDR3, the DNA is TGTGCCAGCAGTCCCGCGGGAGGCACTGAAGCTTTCTTT. The chain has TRBV25-1 and TRBJ1-1; D not resolved. This CDR3 is 13 amino acids long. In germline, CDR1 is MGHDK, CDR2 SYGVNS. V was clipped by 5 bases and J by 4 bases, with 11 bases between them.

The chain carries TRBV29-1 and TRBJ2-5; D is unclear. Germline V gives CDR1 SQVTM, CDR2 ANQGSEA. Trimming took 3 bases from V and 1 from J, leaving 3 bases between them. The CDR3 has 11 residues. The CDR3 reads CSVDVQETQYF. The CDR3 coding sequence is TGCAGCGTTGACGTCCAAGAGACCCAGTACTTC.